This TCR beta chain was obtained from a study of T cells in Graves' hyperthyroidism and ophthalmopathy. Findings and limits, study-wide: Among thyroid clonotypes expanded above 0.001, most also appeared in blood.

The TCR beta CDR3 regions underwent amplification using RNA transcripts as the source. TCR CDR3 regions were first amplified by RT-PCR with HTBI primers. TCRdb processed the multiplex PCR reads anew with MiXCR; each CDR3 protein has one entry. The table records approximately 620,000 distinct CDR3 sequences, approximately 15% of them present only once. Individuals with ophthalmopathy presented a Clinical Activity Score of at least 3, a NOSPECS grade of at least 4 and a duration under 3 months. Reasons for excluding patients were uncontrolled infection, other autoimmune disease, pregnancy or lactation. Diagnoses rested on clinical symptoms, serum thyroxine and TRAb, thyroid ultrasound and orbital computed tomography. This clonotype was counted many times. Antigen specificity is unknown. The V and J ends lost 11 bases and 10 bases respectively, with 21 bases between them. Germline V CDR1 and CDR2: SNHLY, FYNNEI. The CDR3 is 13 residues long.

The sequence was obtained from a woman aged 40-49 years with Graves' ophthalmopathy. Sequenced: blood. V is TRBV2 and J is TRBJ2-1; possible D gene TRBD1, 5 bases. CDR3 in DNA: TGTGCCGGAGACCTGGGGCCCCCCGGCGAGCAGTTCTTC. Protein: CAGDLGPPGEQFF.